The next 27 T cell receptor beta chains were all read from a single sample in a study of T cells in Graves' hyperthyroidism and ophthalmopathy. Researchers took RNA transcripts and amplified the TCR beta CDR3 regions from them. HTBI primers were used for first-round RT-PCR of the TCR CDR3. In TCRdb, the multiplex PCR reads were re-called with MiXCR into one record per CDR3 protein. Of more than 550,000 distinct CDR3 sequences listed, around a sixth were seen once; the top ten hold around a sixth. The specimen sequenced was blood. Every receptor here comes from a man aged 45 to 65 with Graves' hyperthyroidism.

CDR3 in amino acids: CSVEDPLARDNEQFF. CDR3 coding DNA: TGCAGCGTTGAAGATCCCCTAGCGCGAGACAATGAGCAGTTCTTC. The rearrangement links TRBV29-1 to TRBJ2-1, with D possibly TRBD2 on 6 matching bases. The CDR3 length is 15 residues. V was trimmed by 0 bases and J by 5 bases, leaving 14 bases between them. Germline CDR1 reads SQVTM; CDR2 reads ANQGSEA.

This clonotype has a count of ten or more. V usage is TRBV5-1 and J usage is TRBJ2-1, with 8 positions matching TRBD1. Trimming removed 3 bases from V and 4 bases from J; junction bases left unmatched: 9. Germline loops: CDR1 SGHRS, CDR2 YFSETQ. CDR3 length: 16 amino acids. CDR3 DNA sequence: TGCGCCAGCAGCTATCCTGGACAGGGAATGTACAATGAGCAGTTCTTC. Its protein product is CASSYPGQGMYNEQFF.

This clonotype was counted only a few times. The chain employs TRBV3-1 and TRBJ1-1; D remains unclear. This CDR3 comprises 13 residues. Germline V lookup: CDR1 LGHDT, CDR2 YNNKEL (reference sequence). Between the trimmed V and J ends, which lost 3 bases and 1 base, there was a span of 6 bases. CDR3 nucleotide sequence: TGTGCCAGCAGCCAGTATGCGAACACTGAAGCTTTCTTT. It encodes CASSQYANTEAFF.

In this sample, this clonotype turned up a few times. The rearrangement uses TRBV19 and TRBJ1-5; unclear D gene. In germline, CDR1 is LNHDA, CDR2 SQIVND (reference sequence). V lost 3 bases and J 5 bases, leaving 8 bases between the germline ends. The CDR3 has 13 amino acids. The CDR3 DNA follows: TGTGCCAGTAGTATCCGCGGTGATCAGCCCCAGCATTTT. This gives the protein CASSIRGDQPQHF.

In this sample, this clonotype turned up a few times. V is TRBV12-3 or TRBV12-4 and J is TRBJ2-1, with no clear D. The CDR3 sequence is 14 residues long. V lost 7 bases, J lost 9 bases, and 19 bases lay in between. For the CDR3, the DNA is TGTGCCAGCACCGAAAGGCCCAGCGTGACTGAGCAGTTCTTC. It translates to CASTERPSVTEQFF.

This clonotype was counted only a few times. The chain carries TRBV29-1 and TRBJ2-5, with no clear D. Trimming stripped 7 bases from V and 4 bases from J, with 13 bases between. CDR3 length equals 12 residues. The germline V gene encodes CDR1 SQVTM and CDR2 ANQGSEA. The CDR3 spells CSATGGLETQYF. CDR3 coding DNA: TGCAGCGCGACGGGTGGGTTAGAGACCCAGTACTTC.

The V and J genes are TRBV29-1 and TRBJ2-1, with 11 bases aligning to TRBD2. The V gene's germline CDR1 is SQVTM and CDR2 ANQGSEA. The CDR3 is made up of 15 amino acids. Trimming at V came to 6 bases and at J to 7 bases, leaving 11 bases not matched to a gene. The CDR3 protein is CSVQHGTSGDNEQFF. CDR3 bases: TGCAGCGTCCAACACGGGACTAGCGGCGATAATGAGCAGTTCTTC.

In its sample, this clonotype was seen many times. CDR3 bases: TGTGCCTGGAGTGTTAATCGGGATCTCTACAATGAGCAGTTCTTC. Its protein product is CAWSVNRDLYNEQFF. The chain uses TRBV30 and TRBJ2-1, with a tentative D call TRBD2 (5 bases). The CDR3 loop spans 15 amino acids. V gave up 0 bases and J gave up 3 bases, with 12 bases separating them. The germline V gene has CDR1 GTSNPN and CDR2 SVGIG (reference sequence).

This clonotype was detected a few times. The rearrangement links TRBV19 to TRBJ2-7; 8 bases line up with TRBD1. V lost 6 bases and J lost 3; bases outside the gene matches: 10. The CDR3 spans 15 residues. Germline V lookup: CDR1 LNHDA, CDR2 SQIVND (reference sequence). The CDR3 bases are TGTGCCAGTAGATCGACAGGGGCCACTCACTACGAGCAGTACTTC. Translation: CASRSTGATHYEQYF. Looking up the rest from reference TRBV19 and TRBJ2-7 gives the full variable domain: DGGITQSPKYLFRKEGQNVTLSCEQNLNHDAMYWYRQDPGQGLRLIYYSQIVNDFQKGDIAEGYSVSREKKESFPLTVTSAQKNPTAFYLCASRSTGATHYEQYFGPGTRLTVT.

This clonotype has only a few counts. V is TRBV5-4 and J is TRBJ2-2, with 7 bases identical to TRBD1. The germline gives CDR1 SGHNT, CDR2 YYREEE (reference sequence). This CDR3 is built from 15 residues. Trimming took 4 bases from V and 0 from J; bases not matched to a gene: 3. CDR3 DNA: TGTGCCAGCAGCGGGACAGCGACGAACACCGGGGAGCTGTTTTTT. The encoded protein is CASSGTATNTGELFF. The full variable domain, rest sourced from reference TRBV5-4 and TRBJ2-2, is ETGVTQSPTHLIKTRGQQVTLRCSSQSGHNTVSWYQQALGQGPQFIFQYYREEENGRGNFPPRFSGLQFPNYSSELNVNALELDDSALYLCASSGTATNTGELFFGEGSRLTVL.

This clonotype was seen ten or more times. This chain joins TRBV7-2 and TRBJ1-1, with D perhaps matching TRBD1 (5 bases). The CDR3 extends over 12 amino acids. Germline V gives CDR1 SGHTA, CDR2 FQGNSA. V dropped 8 bases and J dropped 10 bases, with 17 bases sitting between them. CDR3 sequence (DNA): TGTGCCAGCTCACTAGGGACTGTCGGAGCTTTCTTT. Encoded protein: CASSLGTVGAFF.

This clonotype was seen many times. V is TRBV28 and J is TRBJ2-1, with D possibly matching TRBD1 (7 bases). From germline, CDR1 is MDHEN and CDR2 SYDVKM. The CDR3 is 12 amino acids. Trimming stripped 3 bases from V and 15 bases from J, with 15 bases between. The CDR3 protein is CASSFSTGRRFF. CDR3 DNA sequence: TGTGCCAGCAGTTTTTCGACAGGGAGGAGGTTCTTC. The complete variable domain, with remaining parts taken from reference TRBV28 and TRBJ2-1, reads DVKVTQSSRYLVKRTGEKVFLECVQDMDHENMFWYRQDPGLGLRLIYFSYDVKMKEKGDIPEGYSVSREKKERFSLILESASTNQTSMYLCASSFSTGRRFFGPGTRLTVL.

This chain connects TRBV7-9 to TRBJ2-1; D uncertain. The CDR3 is 16 amino acids. CDR1 is SEHNR and CDR2 is FQNEAQ in the germline V gene (reference sequence). Between the trimmed V and J ends, which lost 5 bases and 1 base, there was a span of 15 bases. CDR3 residues: CASSARQVLSYNEQFF. The CDR3 bases are TGTGCCAGCAGCGCCCGCCAGGTCCTTTCCTACAATGAGCAGTTCTTC.

This clonotype was detected only a few times. The rearrangement uses TRBV27 and TRBJ1-2; possible D gene TRBD1, 6 bases. This CDR3 is built from 17 residues. Trimming removed 0 bases at V and 8 bases at J, with 22 bases between. Per germline, CDR1 MNHEY and CDR2 SMNVEV (reference sequence). CDR3 DNA sequence: TGTGCCAGCAGTTTATCCCGATATCTCGGGGGCGCAGAGGGCTACACCTTC. The encoded protein is CASSLSRYLGGAEGYTF.

Ten or more counts support this clonotype. J is TRBJ1-1 and V is TRBV2; TRBD1 is a possible D gene (5 bases). Trimming removed 7 bases from V and 6 bases from J, with 12 bases in between. Germline CDR1 and CDR2: SNHLY and FYNNEI. This CDR3 has 12 amino acids. DNA for the CDR3: TGTGCCAGCAAACAGGATGGCCCTGAAGCTTTCTTT. The encoded protein is CASKQDGPEAFF.

The J gene is TRBJ2-7, the V gene TRBV28; possibly TRBD1 for D (5 bases). Per the germline V gene, CDR1 is MDHEN and CDR2 is SYDVKM. The V end was cut by 6 bases, the J end by 1 base, with 7 bases between. The CDR3 length is 12 residues. In DNA form, the CDR3 reads TGTGCCAGCAGGGCAGGGTCCTACGAGCAGTACTTC. It yields the protein CASRAGSYEQYF.

This clonotype has ten or more counts. The V call is TRBV29-1, the J call TRBJ2-3, with 8 bases that match TRBD1. V shed 6 bases, J shed 4 bases, and the junction held 6 bases outside the gene matches. This CDR3 has 13 residues. Germline CDR1 is SQVTM and CDR2 is ANQGSEA. The CDR3 coding sequence is TGCAGCGTGTTGACAGGGGAAGCAGATACGCAGTATTTT. Amino acid sequence: CSVLTGEADTQYF.

This clonotype was recorded a few times. The chain uses TRBV19 and TRBJ1-5, with D possibly being TRBD1 (6 bases). CDR1 is LNHDA and CDR2 is SQIVND in the germline V gene (reference sequence). The CDR3 is 16 residues long. Trimming removed 3 bases from V and 2 bases from J, with 14 bases in between. The CDR3 DNA follows: TGTGCCAGTAGTATTCGAGGGGGGACGGGCAATCAGCCCCAGCATTTT. Protein product: CASSIRGGTGNQPQHF. Drawing the rest from reference TRBV19 and TRBJ1-5, the complete variable domain is DGGITQSPKYLFRKEGQNVTLSCEQNLNHDAMYWYRQDPGQGLRLIYYSQIVNDFQKGDIAEGYSVSREKKESFPLTVTSAQKNPTAFYLCASSIRGGTGNQPQHFGDGTRLSIL.

This chain uses TRBV12-3 or TRBV12-4 with TRBJ2-4; 10 nucleotides align to TRBD2. Trimming cost V 5 bases and J 5 bases; bases outside gene matches: 9. The CDR3 length is 16 residues. The CDR3 sequence is CASSPYSGRPENIQYF. The DNA of the CDR3 is TGTGCCAGCAGTCCCTATAGCGGGAGGCCCGAAAACATTCAGTACTTC.

Note on this clonotype: A much larger clone lies a single base off, so this may be a read error. The J gene is TRBJ2-7, the V gene TRBV29-1, with D unclear. Germline CDR1 SQVTM, CDR2 ANQGSEA. V shed 1 base and J shed 0 bases, with 7 bases lying between them. CDR3 length: 13 amino acids. The CDR3 sequence: CSVEAEISYEQYF. The DNA of the CDR3 is TGCAGCGTTGAAGCTGAGATCTCCTACGAGCAGTACTTC.

This clonotype was counted between two and nine times. The rearrangement links TRBV24-1 to TRBJ2-2; 13 bases match TRBD2. Germline CDR1 reads KGHDR; CDR2 reads SFDVKD. This CDR3 comprises 16 residues. V shed 4 bases, J shed 6 bases, and the junction held 4 bases outside the gene matches. CDR3 in amino acids: CATSDGLAGVPGELFF. The DNA of the CDR3 is TGTGCCACCAGTGACGGACTAGCGGGAGTCCCCGGGGAGCTGTTTTTT.

This clonotype was counted ten times or more. The chain has TRBV12-3 or TRBV12-4 and TRBJ2-7; 9 nucleotides line up with TRBD1. The CDR3 consists of 14 residues. V shed 1 base, J shed 3 bases, and the junction held 1 base outside the gene matches. The CDR3 region has the DNA TGTGCCAGCAGTTTAGGGGACAGGGTCTACGAGCAGTACTTC. Its protein is CASSLGDRVYEQYF.

This clonotype was recorded a few times. The J gene is TRBJ2-3, the V gene TRBV18; D remains unclear. CDR3 length equals 13 residues. Germline CDR1 is KGHSH and CDR2 is LQKENI. The germline V and J ends were trimmed by 3 bases and 6 bases, with 10 bases remaining between them. CDR3 nucleotides: TGTGCCAGCTCACCTCCCGCACGCGATACGCAGTATTTT. Translation gives CASSPPARDTQYF. The full variable domain, its missing parts supplied by reference TRBV18 and TRBJ2-3, is NAGVMQNPRHLVRRRGQEARLRCSPMKGHSHVYWYRQLPEEGLKFMVYLQKENIIDESGMPKERFSAEFPKEGPSILRIQQVVRGDSAAYFCASSPPARDTQYFGPGTRLTVL.

In its sample, this clonotype was seen a few times. V gene TRBV28 combines with J gene TRBJ1-4; 10 bases line up with TRBD1. The CDR3 sequence is 16 residues long. Looked up from germline, CDR1 is MDHEN and CDR2 is SYDVKM. V lost 7 bases to trimming and J lost 8 bases; unmatched junction nucleotides: 13. The CDR3 DNA follows: TGTGCCAGCACTAAAATACGACAGGGGGCGAGGGAAAAACTGTTTTTT. Translated, it gives CASTKIRQGAREKLFF.

This clonotype has only a few counts. The chain combines TRBV14 with TRBJ2-3, with D perhaps matching TRBD2 (5 bases). Trimming stripped 0 bases from V and 3 bases from J, with 13 bases between. This CDR3 has 16 amino acids. Germline CDR1 is SGHDN and CDR2 is FVKESK. CDR3: CASSQEKWGVTDTQYF. CDR3 coding DNA: TGTGCCAGCAGCCAAGAAAAGTGGGGAGTAACAGATACGCAGTATTTT.

This clonotype was detected ten times or more. V gene TRBV27 combines with J gene TRBJ2-1; D unclear. The CDR3 contains 15 residues. The V gene's germline CDR1 is MNHEY and CDR2 SMNVEV (reference sequence). V lost 0 bases to trimming and J lost 7 bases, with 13 bases between them. The CDR3 protein is CASSLSGIGRNEQFF. In DNA form, the CDR3 reads TGTGCCAGCAGTTTATCTGGCATAGGTAGGAATGAGCAGTTCTTC.

This clonotype occurred many times. The V call is TRBV11-2, the J call TRBJ1-2, with 8 bases identical to TRBD1. Germline V gene lookup returns CDR1 SGHAT and CDR2 FQNNGV. The CDR3 is 11 residues long. J was trimmed by 5 bases and V by 11 bases; bases with no gene match: 4. CDR3 residues: CAAGGRYGYTF. The DNA of the CDR3 is TGTGCCGCAGGGGGCCGGTATGGCTACACCTTC.